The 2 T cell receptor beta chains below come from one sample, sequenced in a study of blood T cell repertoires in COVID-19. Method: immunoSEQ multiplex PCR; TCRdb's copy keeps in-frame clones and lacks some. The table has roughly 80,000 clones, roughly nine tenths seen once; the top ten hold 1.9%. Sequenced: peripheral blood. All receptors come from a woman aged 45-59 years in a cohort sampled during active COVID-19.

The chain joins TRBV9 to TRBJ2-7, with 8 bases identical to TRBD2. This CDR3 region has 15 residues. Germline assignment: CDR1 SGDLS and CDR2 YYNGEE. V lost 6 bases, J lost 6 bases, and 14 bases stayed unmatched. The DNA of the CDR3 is TGTGCCAGCAACTCCATAACTAGCGGCCCCCTCGAGCAGTACTTC. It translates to CASNSITSGPLEQYF.

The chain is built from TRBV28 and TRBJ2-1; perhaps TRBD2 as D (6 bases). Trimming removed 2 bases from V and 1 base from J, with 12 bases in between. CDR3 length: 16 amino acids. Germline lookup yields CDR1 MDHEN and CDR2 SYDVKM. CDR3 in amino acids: CASSLLRGLSYNEQFF. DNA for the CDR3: TGTGCCAGCAGTTTACTGCGGGGACTGTCCTACAATGAGCAGTTCTTC.